The text below deals with one TCR beta chain. Antigen: not known. These data come from a study of cytomegalovirus exposure and HLA in healthy donors. Study details: There were approximately 400 genotyped donors. Of these, 81% fell in the genetic ancestry cluster associated with self-reported Caucasian donors. The study, taken as a whole, reports: Most of the CMV-associated TCR beta chains (in a later analysis) appeared to be HLA-restricted. Confirmation in vitro established that a few CMV-associated chains were specific for CMV antigens. What a later analysis reportedly showed was that an Asian-associated ancestry cluster had fewer N-insertions than the roughly 670-donor mean.

PCR employed 60 Vbeta and 13 Jbeta primers. Using immunoSEQ multiplex PCR, the repertoire was profiled, and TCRdb retains in-frame clones only, with some absent. The sample comprises fewer than 75,000 clones, 65% to 80% of which are singletons, and approximately 3% rests with the top ten. Germline V gene lookup returns CDR1 SEHNR and CDR2 FQNEAQ (reference sequence). The CDR3 length is 16 residues. Losses at the gene ends were 5 bases for V and 2 bases for J; bases not matched to a gene: 8. The chain is built from TRBV7-9 and TRBJ1-4; 7 bases are a match to TRBD1. This clonotype was obtained from a woman in her 30s in good health and CMV-seronegative. Sequencing was done on a sample of PBMCs. The CDR3 DNA follows: TGTGCCAGCAGCCGCCTGGGGGACAGCACTAATGAAAAACTGTTTTTT. This codes for CASSRLGDSTNEKLFF.